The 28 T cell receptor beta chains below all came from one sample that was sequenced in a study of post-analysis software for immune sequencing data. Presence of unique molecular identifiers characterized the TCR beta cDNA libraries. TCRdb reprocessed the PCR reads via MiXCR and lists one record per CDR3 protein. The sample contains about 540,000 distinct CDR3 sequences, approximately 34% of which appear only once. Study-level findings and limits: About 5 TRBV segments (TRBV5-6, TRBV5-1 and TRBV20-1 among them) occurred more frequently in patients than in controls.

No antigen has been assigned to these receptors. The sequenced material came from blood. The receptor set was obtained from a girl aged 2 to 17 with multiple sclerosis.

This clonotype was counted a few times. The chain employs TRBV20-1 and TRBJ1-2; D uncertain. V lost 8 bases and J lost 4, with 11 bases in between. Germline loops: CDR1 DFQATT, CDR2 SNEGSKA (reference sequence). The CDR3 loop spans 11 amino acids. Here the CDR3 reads CSTYTGYGYTF. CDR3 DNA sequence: TGCAGTACCTACACCGGCTATGGCTACACCTTC.

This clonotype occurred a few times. The CDR3 DNA reads TGCGCCAGCAGCTCCCTGGGGGAGGGGGCTGAAGCTTTCTTT. It specifies CASSSLGEGAEAFF. This sequence joins TRBV5-1 and TRBJ1-1; the D gene is possibly TRBD1 (6 bases). CDR3 size: 14 residues. Germline V gene lookup returns CDR1 SGHRS and CDR2 YFSETQ. The germline V and J ends were trimmed by 3 bases and 6 bases, with 15 bases remaining between them.

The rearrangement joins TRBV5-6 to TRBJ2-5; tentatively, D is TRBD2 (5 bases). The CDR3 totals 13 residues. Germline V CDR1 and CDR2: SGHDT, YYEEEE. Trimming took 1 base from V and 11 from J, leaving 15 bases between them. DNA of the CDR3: TGTGCCAGCAGCTTGTCAAACCTGTGGGAGCAGTACTTC. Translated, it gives CASSLSNLWEQYF. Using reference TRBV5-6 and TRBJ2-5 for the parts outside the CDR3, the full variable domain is DAGVTQSPTHLIKTRGQQVTLRCSPKSGHDTVSWYQQALGQGPQFIFQYYEEEERQRGNFPDRFSGHQFPNYSSELNVNALLLGDSALYLCASSLSNLWEQYFGPGTRLLVL.

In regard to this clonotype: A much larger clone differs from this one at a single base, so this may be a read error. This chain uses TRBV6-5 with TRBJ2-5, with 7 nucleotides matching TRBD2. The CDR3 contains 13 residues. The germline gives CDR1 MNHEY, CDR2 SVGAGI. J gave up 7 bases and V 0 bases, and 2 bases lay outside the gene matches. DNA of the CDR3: TGTGCCAGCAGTTACTCGGGGAGGGGGACCCAGTACTTC. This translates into CASSYSGRGTQYF.

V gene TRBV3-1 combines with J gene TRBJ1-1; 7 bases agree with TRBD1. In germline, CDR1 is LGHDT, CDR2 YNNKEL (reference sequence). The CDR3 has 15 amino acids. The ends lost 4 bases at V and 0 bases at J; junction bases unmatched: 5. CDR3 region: CASSPGGTLNTEAFF. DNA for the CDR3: TGTGCCAGCAGCCCAGGGGGGACCTTGAACACTGAAGCTTTCTTT.

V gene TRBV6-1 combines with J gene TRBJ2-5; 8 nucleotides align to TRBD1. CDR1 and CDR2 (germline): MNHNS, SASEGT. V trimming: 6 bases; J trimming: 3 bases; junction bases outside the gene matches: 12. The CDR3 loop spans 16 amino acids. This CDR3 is CASRPARGPREETQYF. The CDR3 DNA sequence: TGTGCCAGCAGGCCGGCCAGGGGGCCGCGCGAAGAGACCCAGTACTTC.

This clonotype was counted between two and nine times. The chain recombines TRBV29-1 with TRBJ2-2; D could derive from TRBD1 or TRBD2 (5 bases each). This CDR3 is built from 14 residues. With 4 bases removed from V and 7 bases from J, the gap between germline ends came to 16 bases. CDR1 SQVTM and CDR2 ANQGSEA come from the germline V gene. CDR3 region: CSVGRDRRGGELFF. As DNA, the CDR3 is TGCAGCGTTGGCCGGGACCGTCGGGGCGGGGAGCTGTTTTTT.

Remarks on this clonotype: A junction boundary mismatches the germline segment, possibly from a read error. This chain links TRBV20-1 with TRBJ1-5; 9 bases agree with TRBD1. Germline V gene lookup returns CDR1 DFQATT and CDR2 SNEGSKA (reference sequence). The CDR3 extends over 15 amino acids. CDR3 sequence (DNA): TGCAGTGCTAACTACAGGGGGCTGGGCAATCGGCCCCAGCATTTT. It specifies CSANYRGLGNRPQHF.

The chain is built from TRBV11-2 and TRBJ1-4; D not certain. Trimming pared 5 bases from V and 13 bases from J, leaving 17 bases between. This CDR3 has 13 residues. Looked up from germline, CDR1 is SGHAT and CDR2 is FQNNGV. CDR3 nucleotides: TGTGCCAGCAGCAGCCGCACGGGAGGAGGACTGTTTTTT. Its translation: CASSSRTGGGLFF. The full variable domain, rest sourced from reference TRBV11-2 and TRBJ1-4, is EAGVAQSPRYKIIEKRQSVAFWCNPISGHATLYWYQQILGQGPKLLIQFQNNGVVDDSQLPKDRFSAERLKGVDSTLKIQPAKLEDSAVYLCASSSRTGGGLFFGSGTQLSVL.

In DNA form, the CDR3 reads TGTGCCAGCAGCTCCGGCGTGGGGGGTATCAATCAGCCCCAGCATTTT. Residues: CASSSGVGGINQPQHF. The gene calls are TRBV9 and TRBJ1-5; D is perhaps TRBD1 (5 bases). V lost 4 bases to trimming and J lost 3 bases, with 17 bases between them. CDR3 length: 16 residues. Germline V gene sequence: CDR1 SGDLS, CDR2 YYNGEE.

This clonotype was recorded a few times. CDR3 coding DNA: TGCAGTGCCCATCCCATTCTGAGCTCTGGGGCCAACGTCCTGACTTTC. It is translated as CSAHPILSSGANVLTF. This chain links TRBV20-1 with TRBJ2-6; D unclear. The ends were cut back, 6 bases at V and 0 bases at J, with 15 bases in the middle. Per germline, CDR1 DFQATT and CDR2 SNEGSKA (reference sequence). The CDR3 totals 16 residues.

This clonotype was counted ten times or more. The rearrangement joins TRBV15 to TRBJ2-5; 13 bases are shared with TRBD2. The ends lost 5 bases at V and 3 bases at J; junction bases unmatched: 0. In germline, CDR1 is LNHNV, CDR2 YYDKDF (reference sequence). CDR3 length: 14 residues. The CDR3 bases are TGTGCCACCAGCGGGACTAGCGGGGAAGAGACCCAGTACTTC. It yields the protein CATSGTSGEETQYF.

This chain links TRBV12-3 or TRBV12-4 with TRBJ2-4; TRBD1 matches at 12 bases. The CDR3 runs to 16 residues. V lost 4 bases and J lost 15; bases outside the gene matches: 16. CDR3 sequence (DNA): TGTGCCAGCAGTTACGACCCGGGACAGGGGGCTTCCGGACTGTACTTC. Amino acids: CASSYDPGQGASGLYF.

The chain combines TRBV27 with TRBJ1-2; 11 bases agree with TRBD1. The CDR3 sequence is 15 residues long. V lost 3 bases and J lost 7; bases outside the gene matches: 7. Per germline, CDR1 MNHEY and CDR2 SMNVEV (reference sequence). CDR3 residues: CASSLTGTGGGGYTF. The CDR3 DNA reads TGTGCCAGCAGTTTGACCGGGACAGGGGGAGGTGGCTACACCTTC.

CDR3: CSARGTGRGYEQYF. The CDR3 region has the DNA TGCAGTGCTAGAGGGACAGGCCGGGGCTACGAGCAGTACTTC. J is TRBJ2-7 and V is TRBV20-1; 7 bases agree with TRBD1. Germline assignment: CDR1 DFQATT and CDR2 SNEGSKA (reference sequence). The CDR3 is 14 residues long. V lost 1 base and J lost 3; bases outside the gene matches: 6.

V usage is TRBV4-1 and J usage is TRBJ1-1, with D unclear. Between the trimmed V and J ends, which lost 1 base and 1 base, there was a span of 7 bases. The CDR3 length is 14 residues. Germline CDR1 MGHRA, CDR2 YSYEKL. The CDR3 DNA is TGCGCCAGCAGCCAAGCGGCTTCGAACACTGAAGCTTTCTTT. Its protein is CASSQAASNTEAFF.

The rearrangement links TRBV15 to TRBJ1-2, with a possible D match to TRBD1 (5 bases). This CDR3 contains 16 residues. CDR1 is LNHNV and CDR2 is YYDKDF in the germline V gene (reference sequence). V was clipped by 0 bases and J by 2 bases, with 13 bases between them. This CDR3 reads CATSRDVRQGNYGYTF. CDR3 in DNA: TGTGCCACCAGCAGAGACGTTCGGCAGGGCAACTATGGCTACACCTTC.

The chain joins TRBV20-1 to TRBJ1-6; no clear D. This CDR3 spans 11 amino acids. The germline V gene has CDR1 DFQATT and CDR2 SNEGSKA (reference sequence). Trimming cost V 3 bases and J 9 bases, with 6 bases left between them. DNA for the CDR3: TGCAGTGCTAGTCCTAGTTCACCCCTCCACTTT. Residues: CSASPSSPLHF.

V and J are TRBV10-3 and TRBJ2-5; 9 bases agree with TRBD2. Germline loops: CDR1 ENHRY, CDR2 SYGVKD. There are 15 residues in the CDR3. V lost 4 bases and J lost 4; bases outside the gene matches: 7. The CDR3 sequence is CAISVLAGRGETQYF. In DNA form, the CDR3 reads TGTGCCATCAGTGTCCTAGCGGGGAGAGGAGAGACCCAGTACTTC.

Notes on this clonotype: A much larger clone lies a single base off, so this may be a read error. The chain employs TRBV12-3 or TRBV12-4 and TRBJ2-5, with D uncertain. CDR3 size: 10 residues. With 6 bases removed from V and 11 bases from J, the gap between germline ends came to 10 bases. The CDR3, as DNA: TGTGCCAGCAGCTCCAATGAGCAGTACTTC. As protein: CASSSNEQYF.

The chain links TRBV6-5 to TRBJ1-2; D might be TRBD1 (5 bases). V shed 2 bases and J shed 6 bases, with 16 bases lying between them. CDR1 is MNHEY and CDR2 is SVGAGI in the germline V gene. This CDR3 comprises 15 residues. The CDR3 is CASSYLTGTGDGYTF. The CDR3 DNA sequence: TGTGCCAGCAGTTACCTTACTGGGACCGGGGATGGCTACACCTTC.

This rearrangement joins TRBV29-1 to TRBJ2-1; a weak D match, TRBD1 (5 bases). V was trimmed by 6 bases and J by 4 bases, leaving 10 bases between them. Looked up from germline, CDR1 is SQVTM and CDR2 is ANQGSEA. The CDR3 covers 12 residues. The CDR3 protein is CSVKSGYNEQFF. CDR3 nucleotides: TGCAGCGTGAAGTCAGGGTACAATGAGCAGTTCTTC.

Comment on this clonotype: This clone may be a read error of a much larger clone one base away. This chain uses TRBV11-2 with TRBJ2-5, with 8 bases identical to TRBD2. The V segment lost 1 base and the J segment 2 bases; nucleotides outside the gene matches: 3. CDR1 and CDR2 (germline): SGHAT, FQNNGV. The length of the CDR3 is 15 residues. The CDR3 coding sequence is TGTGCCAGCAGCTTAGTTAGCGGGGCTCAAGAGACCCAGTACTTC. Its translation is CASSLVSGAQETQYF.

The CDR3: CASSGTGGATQYF. The CDR3, as DNA: TGTGCCAGCAGCGGAACAGGGGGCGCGACCCAGTACTTC. The rearrangement joins TRBV6-5 to TRBJ2-5, with 9 bases identical to TRBD1. V shed 6 bases, J shed 7 bases, and the junction held 6 bases outside the gene matches. Germline V CDR1 and CDR2: MNHEY, SVGAGI. The CDR3 extends over 13 amino acids.

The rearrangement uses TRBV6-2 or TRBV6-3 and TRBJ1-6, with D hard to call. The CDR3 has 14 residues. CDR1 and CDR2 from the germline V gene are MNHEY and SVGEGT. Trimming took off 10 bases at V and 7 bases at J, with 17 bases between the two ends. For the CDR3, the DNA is TGTGCCACCACGAAAGGGTCGCGGAATTCACCCCTCCACTTT. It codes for CATTKGSRNSPLHF.

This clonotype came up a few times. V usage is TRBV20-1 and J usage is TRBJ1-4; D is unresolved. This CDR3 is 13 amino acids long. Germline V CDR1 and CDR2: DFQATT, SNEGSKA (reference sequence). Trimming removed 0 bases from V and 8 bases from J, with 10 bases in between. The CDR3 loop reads CSARDVHYEKLFF. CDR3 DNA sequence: TGCAGTGCTAGAGATGTTCATTACGAAAAACTGTTTTTT.

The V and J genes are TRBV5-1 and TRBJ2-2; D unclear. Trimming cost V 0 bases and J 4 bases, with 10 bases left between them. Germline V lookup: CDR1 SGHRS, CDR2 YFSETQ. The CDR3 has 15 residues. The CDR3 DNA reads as TGCGCCAGCAGCTTGGGAGTTCCGAGCACCGGGGAGCTGTTTTTT. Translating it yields CASSLGVPSTGELFF. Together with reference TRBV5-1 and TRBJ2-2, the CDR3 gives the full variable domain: KAGVTQTPRYLIKTRGQQVTLSCSPISGHRSVSWYQQTPGQGLQFLFEYFSETQRNKGNFPGRFSGRQFSNSRSEMNVSTLELGDSALYLCASSLGVPSTGELFFGEGSRLTVL.

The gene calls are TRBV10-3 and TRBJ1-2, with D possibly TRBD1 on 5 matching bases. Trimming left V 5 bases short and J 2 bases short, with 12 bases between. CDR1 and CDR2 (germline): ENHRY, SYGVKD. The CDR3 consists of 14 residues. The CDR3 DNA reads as TGTGCCATCAGTTCGGAGGGGTCCAACTATGGCTACACCTTC. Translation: CAISSEGSNYGYTF.